The rows below give T cell receptor beta chains drawn from one sample of a study of cytomegalovirus exposure and HLA in healthy donors. TCRdb's copy holds only in-frame clones and misses some; the assay was immunoSEQ multiplex PCR. The repertoire consists of 150,000 or so clones, with about 86% occurring once and the leading ten covering around 1.8%. The specimen was PBMCs. Every receptor here comes from a woman aged 18-35 years in good health and CMV-seronegative. CDR3s include the opening cysteine and the closing phenylalanine or tryptophan. D genes are given only for firm matches. Only some rows state a clone size, as once, few, many or a class for expanded clones.

len | abundance | j_gene | d_gene | v_gene | CDR3nt | CDR3aa
14 | . | TRBJ2-7 | . | TRBV2 | TGTGCCAGCATAATAGACAGTACGTTCTACGAGCAGTACTTC | CASIIDSTFYEQYF
15 | . | TRBJ2-3 | . | TRBV27 | TGTGCCAGCAGTTTAGTGGTCCGAGGAACAGATACGCAGTATTTT | CASSLVVRGTDTQYF
18 | . | TRBJ2-1 | TRBD2 | TRBV2 | TGTGCCAGCAGCGATACAGGACTAGCGGGAGTATTAATGAATGAGCAGTTCTTC | CASSDTGLAGVLMNEQFF
14 | . | TRBJ2-1 | TRBD1 | TRBV7-3 | TGTGCCAGCAGCTTACTGGGACAGAACAATGAGCAGTTCTTC | CASSLLGQNNEQFF
18 | . | TRBJ1-3 | . | TRBV4-1 | TGCGCCAGCAGCCAAGACACTTTGGGACTTGCGGGCGGAAACACCATATATTTT | CASSQDTLGLAGGNTIYF
13 | . | TRBJ2-7 | TRBD1 | TRBV27 | TGTGCCAGCAGCCCGGACAGGGGGCGGGAGCAGTACTTC | CASSPDRGREQYF
18 | . | TRBJ2-3 | TRBD2 | TRBV4-1 | TGCGCCAGCAGCCAAGCGACGTCGGCGGGAGGTCTGACAGATACGCAGTATTTT | CASSQATSAGGLTDTQYF
13 | . | TRBJ1-1 | . | TRBV5-1 | TGCGCCAGCAGCTTGGCAGGGTCGTCTGAAGCTTTCTTT | CASSLAGSSEAFF
15 | . | TRBJ2-7 | TRBD2 | TRBV27 | TGTGCCAGCAGTTACGGGAGGCCGACTTCCTACGAGCAGTACTTC | CASSYGRPTSYEQYF
15 | . | TRBJ1-5 | TRBD1 | TRBV7-9 | TGTTCCAGCAGCTTGGGACAGGGGTTGGTCCAGCCCCAGCATTTT | CSSSLGQGLVQPQHF
12 | few | TRBJ1-4 | . | TRBV19 | TGTGCCAGTATCTCGGGTGATGAAAAACTGTTTTTT | CASISGDEKLFF
14 | . | TRBJ1-1 | . | TRBV7-9 | TGTGCCAGCAACCCCTTCGGCGGGTACACTGAAGCTTTCTTT | CASNPFGGYTEAFF
13 | . | TRBJ1-2 | TRBD1 | TRBV12-5 | TGTGCTAGTGGTTCCTCAGGGGGCTATGGCTACACCTTC | CASGSSGGYGYTF
15 | few | TRBJ2-2 | TRBD2 | TRBV28 | TGTGCCACCAACAGCGGGGAGAAGGACACCGGGGAGCTGTTTTTT | CATNSGEKDTGELFF
15 | few | TRBJ2-2 | TRBD1 | TRBV27 | TGTGCCAGCCGAGGGACAGGGGGTAACACCGGGGAGCTGTTTTTT | CASRGTGGNTGELFF
13 | . | TRBJ2-3 | . | TRBV18 | TGTGCCAGCTCACCAACGCCACGGGATACGCAGTATTTT | CASSPTPRDTQYF
14 | . | TRBJ1-2 | TRBD1 | TRBV27 | TGTGCCAGCAGTCTGCGGGACAGGGAAGGTGGCTACACCTTC | CASSLRDREGGYTF
21 | . | TRBJ2-2 | TRBD2 | TRBV5-1 | TGCGCCAGCAGCTGGAGCCGTCGACTAGCGGGAGGACTAGCGAACACCGGGGAGCTGTTTTTT | CASSWSRRLAGGLANTGELFF
16 | . | TRBJ2-6 | . | TRBV28 | TGTGCCAGCAGCTTTTCACACAGGGTTGGGGCCAACGTCCTGACTTTC | CASSFSHRVGANVLTF
14 | . | TRBJ2-7 | TRBD1 | TRBV27 | TGTGCCAGCAGTCCCGGGACAGCCTCCTACGAGCAGTACTTC | CASSPGTASYEQYF
13 | . | TRBJ2-7 | . | TRBV7-8 | TGTGCCAGCAGCCCAAATGCAGGGGGGGAGCAGTACTTC | CASSPNAGGEQYF
14 | . | TRBJ1-2 | TRBD1 | TRBV6-5 | TGTGCCAGCAGTTACGGACAGGGGGTTAAGGGCTACACCTTC | CASSYGQGVKGYTF
13 | . | TRBJ2-7 | . | TRBV28 | TGTGCCAGCACCCAGGGGGGATCCTACGAGCAGTACTTC | CASTQGGSYEQYF
11 | . | TRBJ2-1 | . | TRBV11-1 | TGTGCCAGCAGCTTTGGAAGGGGGCAGTTCTTC | CASSFGRGQFF
16 | few | TRBJ2-6 | . | TRBV12-5 | TGTGCTAGTGGCCCAGATGGCCAATCTGGGGCCAACGTCCTGACTTTC | CASGPDGQSGANVLTF
15 | . | TRBJ1-2 | . | TRBV7-9 | TGTGCCAGCAGCTTAGTGGAGGGAGATTTGGGTGGCTACACCTTC | CASSLVEGDLGGYTF
17 | . | TRBJ2-2 | TRBD2 | TRBV2 | TGTGCCAGCATGGGATTAAAGCGGGGGGGCCTCACCGGGGAGCTGTTTTTT | CASMGLKRGGLTGELFF
16 | once | TRBJ2-5 | . | TRBV27 | TGTGCCAGCAGCCCCCGGGGGAGGACTCTCCAAGAGACCCAGTACTTC | CASSPRGRTLQETQYF
14 | . | TRBJ1-4 | . | TRBV5-1 | TGCGCCAGCAGCCCTACACAGGGTTGGGAAAAACTGTTTTTT | CASSPTQGWEKLFF
19 | . | TRBJ2-4 | . | TRBV23-1 | TGCGCCAGCAGTCCCCCGGTGGGGGCAGAACTCCTAGCCAAAAACATTCAGTACTTC | CASSPPVGAELLAKNIQYF
14 | once | TRBJ2-1 | . | TRBV10-3 | TGTGCCATCAGGCGAGGGGGGGCTGCCCATGAGCAGTTCTTC | CAIRRGGAAHEQFF